This T cell receptor (beta chain) was captured by sequencing in a study of blood T cell repertoires in COVID-19. About the study: In each case, the material was cDNA or gDNA derived from T cells, B-cell-depleted T cells, or PBMCs.

Germline V gives CDR1 MNHEY, CDR2 SVGAGI. Trimming pared 3 bases from V and 4 bases from J, leaving 7 bases between. There are 14 residues in the CDR3. The assay was immunoSEQ multiplex PCR, and TCRdb's table has in-frame clones only and misses some. This sample has 450,000 or so clones; 85% to 90% occur once, and the top ten carry roughly 1%. The sequence was collected from a man in his late teens or twenties with COVID-19, enrolled during active disease. The source material was peripheral blood. The chain has TRBV6-5 and TRBJ1-6; D perhaps matches TRBD1 (6 bases). The CDR3 loop reads CASSYRGYNSPLHF. The CDR3 DNA reads TGTGCCAGCAGTTATAGGGGGTATAATTCACCCCTCCACTTT.